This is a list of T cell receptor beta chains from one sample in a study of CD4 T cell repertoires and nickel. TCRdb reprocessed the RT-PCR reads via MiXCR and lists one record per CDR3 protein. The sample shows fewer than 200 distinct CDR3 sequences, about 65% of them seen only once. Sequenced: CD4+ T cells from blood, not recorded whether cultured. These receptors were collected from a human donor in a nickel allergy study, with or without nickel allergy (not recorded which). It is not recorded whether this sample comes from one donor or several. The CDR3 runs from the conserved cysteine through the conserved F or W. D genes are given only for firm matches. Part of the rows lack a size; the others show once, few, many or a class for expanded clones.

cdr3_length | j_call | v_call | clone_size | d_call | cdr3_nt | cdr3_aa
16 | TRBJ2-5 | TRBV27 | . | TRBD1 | TGTGCCAGCAGTTCCCGGGACAGGGGGTTTCGAGAGACCCAGTACTTC | CASSSRDRGFRETQYF
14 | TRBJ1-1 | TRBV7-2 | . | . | TGTGCCAGCAGACCACAGCTCCCGAACACTGAAGCTTTCTTT | CASRPQLPNTEAFF
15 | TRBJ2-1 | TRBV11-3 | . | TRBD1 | TGTGCCAGCAGCTTAGATGGACAGGGGACCAATGAGCAGTTCTTC | CASSLDGQGTNEQFF
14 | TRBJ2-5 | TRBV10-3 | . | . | TGTGCCATCAGGGATCGAGGGCTCCAAGAGACCCAGTACTTC | CAIRDRGLQETQYF
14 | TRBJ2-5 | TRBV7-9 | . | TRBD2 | TGTGCCAGCAGCCCCGGGACTAGCATGGAGACCCAGTACTTC | CASSPGTSMETQYF
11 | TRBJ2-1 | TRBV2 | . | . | TGTGCCAGCAGTCCTTACAATGAGCAGTTCTTC | CASSPYNEQFF
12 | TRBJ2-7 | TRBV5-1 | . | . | TGCGCCAGCAGTTCGACAGATTACGAGCAGTACTTC | CASSSTDYEQYF
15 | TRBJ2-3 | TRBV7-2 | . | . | TGTGCCAGCAGCTTATTAGAGCGTTCTCTTGGTACGCAGTATTTT | CASSLLERSLGTQYF
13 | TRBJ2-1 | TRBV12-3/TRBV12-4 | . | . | TGTGCCAGCACCCTCGACGAAATCAATGAGCAGTTCTTC | CASTLDEINEQFF
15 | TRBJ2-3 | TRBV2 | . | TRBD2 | TGTGCCAGCAGTGGCCTAGCGGGAACAGAGGATACGCAGTATTTT | CASSGLAGTEDTQYF
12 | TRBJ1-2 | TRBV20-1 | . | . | TGCAGTGCTAGTCAGTCCAACTATGGCTACACCTTC | CSASQSNYGYTF
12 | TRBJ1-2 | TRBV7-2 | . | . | TGTGCCAGCAGCTTAATGGGCAGTCCCTACACCTTC | CASSLMGSPYTF
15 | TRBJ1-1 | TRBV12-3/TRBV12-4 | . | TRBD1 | TGTGCCAGCAGTCAACTACAGGGGATAAACACTGAAGCTTTCTTT | CASSQLQGINTEAFF
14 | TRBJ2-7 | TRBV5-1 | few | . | TGCGCCAGCAGCTTGACCACCCAGTCTTTGGAGCAGTACTTC | CASSLTTQSLEQYF
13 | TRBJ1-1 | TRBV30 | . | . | TGTGCCTGGAGTCCCCTCGAGAACACTGAAGCTTTCTTT | CAWSPLENTEAFF
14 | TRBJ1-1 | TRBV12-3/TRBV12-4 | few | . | TGTGCCAGCAGTTTAACGGCAGCCAACACTGAAGCTTTCTTT | CASSLTAANTEAFF
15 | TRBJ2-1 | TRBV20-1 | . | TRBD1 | TGCAGTGCTAACTCCGGGACAGGGGGCGCGGATGAGCAGTTCTTC | CSANSGTGGADEQFF
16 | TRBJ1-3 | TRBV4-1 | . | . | TGCGCCAGCAGCCTTAGAGACCGGGGCTCTGGAAACACCATATATTTT | CASSLRDRGSGNTIYF
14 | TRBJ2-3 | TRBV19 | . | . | TGTGCCAGTAGTCTGAACAGGGCTACAGATACGCAGTATTTT | CASSLNRATDTQYF